This TCR beta chain was obtained from a study of blood T cell repertoires in COVID-19. TCRdb keeps only in-frame clones here, not all; method: immunoSEQ multiplex PCR. The repertoire holds about 330,000 clones, with roughly nine tenths as singletons. The germline V gene encodes CDR1 LNHDA and CDR2 SQIVND (reference sequence). The CDR3 is 14 residues long. The junction had 5 bases not matched to a gene; V was cut back by 5 bases and J by 2 bases. What was sequenced was PBMCs or T cells enriched from blood (not recorded which). The sequence came from a woman in her 30s who had recovered from COVID-19. This chain uses TRBV19 with TRBJ2-7; 8 nucleotides agree with TRBD1. The CDR3 DNA reads as TGTGCCAGTAGTGTCGGACAGGGCCCCTACGAGCAGTACTTC. As protein: CASSVGQGPYEQYF. Full variable domain (outside the CDR3, taken from reference TRBV19 and TRBJ2-7): DGGITQSPKYLFRKEGQNVTLSCEQNLNHDAMYWYRQDPGQGLRLIYYSQIVNDFQKGDIAEGYSVSREKKESFPLTVTSAQKNPTAFYLCASSVGQGPYEQYFGPGTRLTVT.